This TCR beta chain is drawn from a study of blood T cell repertoires in COVID-19. Study-wide background: Samples of COVID-19 (acute and convalescent) were obtained from the United States, Italy and Spain. PBMCs, B-cell-depleted T cells, or T cells were the source of the cDNA or gDNA that made up the material.

This clone came up a few times. Per the authors' pipeline: Quantification of nucleated cells was approximated via reference gene primer amplification. Method: immunoSEQ multiplex PCR; TCRdb's copy keeps in-frame clones and lacks some. V, J and clone size reflect that table, while D and trimming were determined from the DNA. The sample shows about 120,000 clones, approximately 83% of them seen only once. The CDR3 extends over 14 amino acids. Germline assignment: CDR1 GTSNPN and CDR2 SVGIG (reference sequence). V was clipped by 0 bases and J by 2 bases, with 10 bases between them. This receptor was identified in an older woman with acute or convalescent COVID-19. The sequenced sample was peripheral blood. The chain uses TRBV30 and TRBJ1-2; D ambiguous. The CDR3 nucleotides are TGTGCCTGGAGTGTTATATCGGGGAACTATGGCTACACCTTC. It is translated as CAWSVISGNYGYTF.